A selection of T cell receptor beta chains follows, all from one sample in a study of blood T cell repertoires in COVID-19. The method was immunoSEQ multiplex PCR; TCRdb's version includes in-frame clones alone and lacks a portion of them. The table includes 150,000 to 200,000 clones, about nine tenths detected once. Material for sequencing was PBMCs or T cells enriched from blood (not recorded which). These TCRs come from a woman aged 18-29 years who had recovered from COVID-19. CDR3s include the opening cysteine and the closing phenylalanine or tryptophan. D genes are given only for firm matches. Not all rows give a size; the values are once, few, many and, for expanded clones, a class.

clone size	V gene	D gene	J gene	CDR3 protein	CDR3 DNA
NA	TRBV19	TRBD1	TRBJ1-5	CASTGTGGSQPQHF	TGTGCCAGTACCGGGACAGGGGGAAGTCAGCCCCAGCATTTT
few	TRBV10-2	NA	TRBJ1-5	CASTEGWNQPQHF	TGCGCCAGCACGGAGGGCTGGAATCAGCCCCAGCATTTT
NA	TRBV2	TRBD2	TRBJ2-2	CASKGEAGVDTGELFF	TGTGCCAGCAAAGGGGAAGCGGGAGTGGACACCGGGGAGCTGTTTTTT
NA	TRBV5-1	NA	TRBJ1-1	CASSRPEITEAFF	TGCGCCAGCAGCCGTCCAGAAATCACTGAAGCTTTCTTT
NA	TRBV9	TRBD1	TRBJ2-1	CASSTTGGSFMDEQFF	TGTGCCAGCAGCACCACAGGGGGTTCGTTTATGGATGAGCAGTTCTTC
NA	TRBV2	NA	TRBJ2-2	CASSEGPVGELFF	TGTGCCAGCAGTGAAGGCCCGGTCGGGGAGCTGTTTTTT
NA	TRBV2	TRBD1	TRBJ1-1	CASIRGSTGPMNTEAFF	TGTGCCAGCATTAGGGGATCGACAGGGCCAATGAACACTGAAGCTTTCTTT
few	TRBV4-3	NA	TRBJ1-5	CASSPGGNQPQHF	TGCGCCAGCAGCCCCGGGGGCAATCAGCCCCAGCATTTT
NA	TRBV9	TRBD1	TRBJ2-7	CASSVGGDRPSSSYEQYF	TGTGCCAGCAGCGTAGGGGGGGACAGGCCCTCCAGCTCCTACGAGCAGTACTTC
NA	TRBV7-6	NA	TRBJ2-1	CASSAQTSPGDEQFF	TGTGCCAGCAGCGCCCAAACTTCCCCAGGCGATGAGCAGTTCTTC
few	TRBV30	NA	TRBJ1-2	CAWSITHQGYTF	TGTGCCTGGAGTATTACCCATCAGGGTTACACCTTC
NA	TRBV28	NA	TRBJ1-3	CASSLGAKRNTIYF	TGTGCCAGCAGTTTAGGGGCGAAACGGAACACCATATATTTT
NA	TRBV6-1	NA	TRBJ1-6	CASSEDLKGHSPLHF	TGTGCCAGCAGTGAGGACCTAAAGGGGCATTCACCCCTCCACTTT
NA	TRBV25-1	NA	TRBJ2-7	CASSGSRYEQYF	TGTGCCAGCAGCGGGAGTAGGTACGAGCAGTACTTC
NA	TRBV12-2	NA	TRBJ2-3	CASRLAGVHRSTDTQYF	TGTGCAAGTCGCTTAGCCGGGGTACACCGGAGCACAGATACGCAGTATTTT
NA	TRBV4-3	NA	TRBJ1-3	CASSQSTGSGNTIYF	TGCGCCAGCAGCCAGTCAACGGGTTCTGGAAACACCATATATTTT
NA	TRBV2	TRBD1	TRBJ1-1	CARLTGTGMGSEAFF	TGTGCCAGACTTACCGGGACAGGGATGGGTTCTGAAGCTTTCTTT
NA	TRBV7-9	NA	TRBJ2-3	CASSPGPQGLLDTQYF	TGTGCCAGCAGCCCGGGACCTCAGGGGCTCCTGGATACGCAGTATTTT
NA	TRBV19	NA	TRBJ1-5	CASSIGQYSNQPQHF	TGTGCCAGTAGTATAGGACAGTATAGCAATCAGCCCCAGCATTTT
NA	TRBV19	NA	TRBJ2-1	CASSILPSYNEQFF	TGTGCCAGTAGTATCTTACCTAGCTACAATGAGCAGTTCTTC
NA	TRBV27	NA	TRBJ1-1	CASSLGRDTEAFF	TGTGCCAGCAGTTTAGGTCGGGACACTGAAGCTTTCTTT
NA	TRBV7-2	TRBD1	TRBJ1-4	CASSSRQGTNEKLFF	TGTGCCAGCAGCTCGAGACAGGGAACTAATGAAAAACTGTTTTTT
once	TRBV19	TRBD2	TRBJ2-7	CARRTSGRVFEQYF	TGTGCCAGGAGGACTAGCGGGAGGGTCTTCGAGCAGTACTTC
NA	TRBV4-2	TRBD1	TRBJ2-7	CASSQGRAGTGGEQYF	TGTGCCAGCAGCCAAGGGAGGGCCGGGACAGGGGGTGAGCAGTACTTC
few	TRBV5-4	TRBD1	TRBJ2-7	CASSVGATQGAREQYF	TGTGCCAGCAGCGTCGGCGCCACCCAGGGGGCTCGGGAGCAGTACTTC
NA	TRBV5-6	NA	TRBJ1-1	CASSLDLNTEAFF	TGTGCCAGCAGCCTGGACTTAAACACTGAAGCTTTCTTT
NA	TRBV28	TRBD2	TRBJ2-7	CASSPSWASGPTYEQYF	TGTGCCAGCAGTCCGTCTTGGGCTAGCGGGCCTACCTACGAGCAGTACTTC
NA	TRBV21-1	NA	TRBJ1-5	CASSKDRENQPQHF	TGTGCCAGCAGCAAAGACAGAGAAAATCAGCCCCAGCATTTT
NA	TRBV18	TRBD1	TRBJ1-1	CASFRDRGPEAFF	TGTGCCAGCTTCCGGGACAGGGGACCTGAAGCTTTCTTT
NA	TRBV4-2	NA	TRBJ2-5	CASSQPDNNQETQYF	TGTGCCAGCAGCCAACCGGACAACAACCAAGAGACCCAGTACTTC
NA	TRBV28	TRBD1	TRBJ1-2	CASSSSRTGAYGYTF	TGTGCCAGCAGTTCCTCCAGGACAGGGGCCTATGGCTACACCTTC
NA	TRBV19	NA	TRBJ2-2	CASQGSFYRTGELFF	TGTGCCAGCCAGGGTTCGTTCTATCGCACCGGGGAGCTGTTTTTT
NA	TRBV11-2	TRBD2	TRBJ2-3	CASSLGAGGSTDTQYF	TGTGCCAGCAGCTTAGGGGCGGGAGGATCGACAGATACGCAGTATTTT
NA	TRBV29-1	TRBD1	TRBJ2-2	CSVNRDSNTGELFF	TGCAGCGTGAACCGGGACAGCAACACCGGGGAGCTGTTTTTT
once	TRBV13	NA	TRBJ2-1	CASSPPSDNEQFF	TGTGCCAGCAGCCCTCCCTCAGACAATGAGCAGTTCTTC
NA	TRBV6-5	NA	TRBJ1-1	CASRPTTGRATEAFF	TGTGCCAGCAGACCCACGACAGGAAGGGCCACTGAAGCTTTCTTT
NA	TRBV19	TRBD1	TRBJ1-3	CASSSPGTGAGNTIYF	TGTGCCAGTAGTTCCCCCGGGACAGGGGCTGGAAACACCATATATTTT
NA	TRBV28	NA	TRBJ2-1	CASMRPDRRSYNEQFF	TGTGCCAGCATGCGGCCTGATCGTCGATCCTACAATGAGCAGTTCTTC
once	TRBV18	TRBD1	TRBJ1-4	CASSPRDSPNEKLFF	TGTGCCAGCTCACCCCGGGACAGTCCTAATGAAAAACTGTTTTTT
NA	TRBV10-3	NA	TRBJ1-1	CAISIRQTENTEAFF	TGTGCCATCAGTATTCGACAGACTGAGAACACTGAAGCTTTCTTT
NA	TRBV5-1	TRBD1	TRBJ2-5	CASSLTGTGGYQETQYF	TGCGCCAGCAGCTTGACCGGGACAGGGGGCTATCAAGAGACCCAGTACTTC
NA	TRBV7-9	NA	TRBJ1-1	CAMGEAAEAFF	TGTGCCATGGGTGAGGCCGCTGAAGCTTTCTTT
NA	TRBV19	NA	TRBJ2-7	CASSIARSSYEQYF	TGTGCCAGTAGTATAGCTCGGAGCTCCTACGAGCAGTACTTC
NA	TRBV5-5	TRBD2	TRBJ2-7	CASSPGLAAYYEQYF	TGTGCCAGCAGCCCGGGACTAGCGGCCTACTACGAGCAGTACTTC
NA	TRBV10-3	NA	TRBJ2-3	CSKRGGAAADTQYF	TGTTCGAAGAGGGGGGGCGCGGCCGCAGATACGCAGTATTTT
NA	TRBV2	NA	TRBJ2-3	CASLEEDPQYF	TGTGCCAGCCTCGAAGAGGATCCGCAGTATTTT
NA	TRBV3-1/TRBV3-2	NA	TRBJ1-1	CASPGENTEAFF	TGTGCCAGCCCCGGGGAAAACACTGAAGCTTTCTTT
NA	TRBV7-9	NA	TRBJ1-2	CASSLQMTVNYGYTF	TGTGCCAGCAGCTTACAGATGACAGTTAACTATGGCTACACCTTC
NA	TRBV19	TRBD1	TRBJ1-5	CATPGQGQGRISNQPQHF	TGTGCCACTCCGGGACAGGGGCAGGGTAGAATTAGCAATCAGCCCCAGCATTTT